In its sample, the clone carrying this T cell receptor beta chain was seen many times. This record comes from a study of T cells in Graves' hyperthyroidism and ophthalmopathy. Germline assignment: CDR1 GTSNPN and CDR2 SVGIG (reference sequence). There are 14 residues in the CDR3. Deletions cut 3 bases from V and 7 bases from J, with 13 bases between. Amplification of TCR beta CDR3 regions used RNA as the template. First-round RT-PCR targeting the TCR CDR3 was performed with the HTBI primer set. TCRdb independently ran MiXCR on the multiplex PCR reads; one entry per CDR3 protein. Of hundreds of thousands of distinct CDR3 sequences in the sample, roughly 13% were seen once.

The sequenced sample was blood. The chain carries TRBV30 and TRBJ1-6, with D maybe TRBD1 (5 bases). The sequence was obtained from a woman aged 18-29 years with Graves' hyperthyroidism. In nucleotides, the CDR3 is TGTGCCTGGAGCGAGGGGACGGGGAATTCACCCCTCCACTTT. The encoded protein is CAWSEGTGNSPLHF. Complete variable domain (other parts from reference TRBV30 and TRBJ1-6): SQTIHQWPATLVQPVGSPLSLECTVEGTSNPNLYWYRQAAGRGLQLLFYSVGIGQISSEVPQNLSASRPQDRQFILSSKKLLLSDSGFYLCAWSEGTGNSPLHFGNGTRLTVT.